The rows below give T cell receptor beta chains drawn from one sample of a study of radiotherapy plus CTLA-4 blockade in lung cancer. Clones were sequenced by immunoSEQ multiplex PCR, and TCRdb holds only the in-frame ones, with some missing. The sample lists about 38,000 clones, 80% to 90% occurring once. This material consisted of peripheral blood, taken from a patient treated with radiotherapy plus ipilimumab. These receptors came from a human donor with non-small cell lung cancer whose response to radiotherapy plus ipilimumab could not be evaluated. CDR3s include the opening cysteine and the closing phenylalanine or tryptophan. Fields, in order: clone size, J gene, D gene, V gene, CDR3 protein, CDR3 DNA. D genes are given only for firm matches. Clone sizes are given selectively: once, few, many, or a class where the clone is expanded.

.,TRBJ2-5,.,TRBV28,CASTRGGAAWETQYF,TGTGCCAGCACTCGAGGCGGGGCTGCATGGGAGACCCAGTACTTC
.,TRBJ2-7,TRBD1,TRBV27,CASSGGRLGGAVYEQYF,TGTGCCAGCAGTGGGGGAAGATTAGGGGGCGCCGTGTACGAGCAGTACTTC
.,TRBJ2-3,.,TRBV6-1,CASSEAGAHTDTQYF,TGTGCCAGCAGCGAGGCAGGGGCCCACACAGATACGCAGTATTTT
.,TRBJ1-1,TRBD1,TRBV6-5,CASSSGQRTEAFF,TGTGCCAGCAGTTCGGGACAGCGAACTGAAGCTTTCTTT
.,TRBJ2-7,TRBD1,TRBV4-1,CASSQVGQGAFEQYF,TGCGCCAGCAGCCAAGTGGGACAGGGGGCTTTCGAGCAGTACTTC
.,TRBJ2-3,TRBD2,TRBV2,CASRYRTSAQDTQYF,TGTGCCAGCAGGTACCGGACTAGCGCTCAAGATACGCAGTATTTT
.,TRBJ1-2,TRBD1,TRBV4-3,CASSQLGQTNYGYTF,TGCGCCAGCAGCCAGCTGGGACAGACAAACTATGGCTACACCTTC
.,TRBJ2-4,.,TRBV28,CASTVGGAMNIQYF,TGTGCCAGCACTGTAGGTGGAGCCATGAACATTCAGTACTTC
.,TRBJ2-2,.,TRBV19,CASSSTGTNTGELFF,TGTGCCAGTAGTAGCACAGGCACTAACACCGGGGAGCTGTTTTTT
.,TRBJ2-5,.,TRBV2,CASSDSPQETQYF,TGTGCCAGCAGTGACAGTCCCCAAGAGACCCAGTACTTC
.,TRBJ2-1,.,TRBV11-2,CASSPLFSSYNEQFF,TGTGCCAGCAGCCCCCTTTTTAGCTCCTACAATGAGCAGTTCTTC
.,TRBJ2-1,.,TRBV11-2,CASSLGVYGAAEQFF,TGTGCCAGCAGCTTAGGCGTTTACGGAGCGGCTGAGCAGTTCTTC
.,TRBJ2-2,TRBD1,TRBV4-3,CASSPNGWTGPNTGELFF,TGCGCCAGCAGCCCAAATGGCTGGACAGGGCCGAACACCGGGGAGCTGTTTTTT
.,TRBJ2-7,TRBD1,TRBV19,CANLGQGDLRTLYEQYF,TGTGCCAATCTCGGACAGGGCGACCTGAGAACCTTATACGAGCAGTACTTC
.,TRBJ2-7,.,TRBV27,CASSLSQGSYEQYF,TGTGCCAGCAGTTTATCTCAGGGATCCTACGAGCAGTACTTC
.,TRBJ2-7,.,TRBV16,CASSHGVGYEQYF,TGTGCCAGCAGCCACGGGGTCGGCTACGAGCAGTACTTC
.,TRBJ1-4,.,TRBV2,CASSPNGEKLFF,TGTGCCAGCAGCCCCAACGGGGAAAAACTGTTTTTT
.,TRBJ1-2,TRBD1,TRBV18,CASSPVDRDGYTF,TGTGCCAGCTCACCAGTCGACAGGGACGGCTACACCTTC
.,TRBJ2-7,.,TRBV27,CASSLSGSETGTYEQYF,TGTGCCAGCAGTTTAAGTGGATCAGAGACCGGGACCTACGAGCAGTACTTC
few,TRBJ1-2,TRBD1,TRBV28,CASSLTTGGFYYGYTF,TGTGCCAGCAGTTTAACCACAGGGGGGTTTTACTATGGCTACACCTTC
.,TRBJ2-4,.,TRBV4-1,CASSYLKIPRTVAKNIQYF,TGCGCCAGCAGCTACCTCAAGATCCCCCGGACTGTAGCCAAAAACATTCAGTACTTC
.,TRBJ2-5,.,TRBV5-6,CASSNTGSGETQYF,TGTGCCAGCAGCAATACAGGGTCGGGAGAGACCCAGTACTTC
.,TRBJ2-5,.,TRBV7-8,CASSPDRPPTQYF,TGTGCCAGCAGCCCCGACAGGCCTCCGACCCAGTACTTC
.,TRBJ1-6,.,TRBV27,CASRVRNSYNSPLHF,TGTGCCAGCAGGGTCAGGAACTCCTATAATTCACCCCTCCACTTT
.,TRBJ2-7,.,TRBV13,CASSLGAGADEQYF,TGTGCCAGCAGCTTAGGCGCTGGGGCGGACGAGCAGTACTTC
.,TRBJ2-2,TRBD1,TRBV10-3,CAIGTGTTGELFF,TGTGCCATAGGGACAGGTACTACCGGGGAGCTGTTTTTT
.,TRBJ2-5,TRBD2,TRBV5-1,CASSPAAGGGETQYF,TGCGCCAGCAGCCCAGCCGCGGGAGGGGGTGAGACCCAGTACTTC
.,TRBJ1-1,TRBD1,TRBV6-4,CASSEGTGTTEAFF,TGTGCCAGCAGTGAAGGGACAGGGACCACTGAAGCTTTCTTT
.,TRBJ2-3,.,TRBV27,CASSSGQSYYTQYF,TGTGCCAGCAGTTCCGGACAATCCTACTATACGCAGTATTTT